The 23 T cell receptor beta chains listed next were all sequenced from one sample in a study of blood T cell repertoires in COVID-19. TCRdb's table, derived via immunoSEQ multiplex PCR, lists solely in-frame clones and lacks some. The sample comprises 200,000 to 250,000 clones, approximately 85% of which are singletons, and around 9.8% rests with the top ten. Sequenced input: PBMCs or T cells enriched from blood (not recorded which). The receptors originated from a woman aged 50 to 60 with acute COVID-19.

On this clone itself: The same CDR3 is also encoded by other DNA sequences in this sample. The rearrangement uses TRBV3-1 (or the pseudogene TRBV3-2) and TRBJ1-1, with TRBD1 matching 7 bases. CDR3 length: 14 residues. The J segment lost 3 bases and the V segment lost 2 bases, leaving 3 bases of the junction unmatched. Germline V gene sequence: CDR1 LGHDT, CDR2 YNNKEL (reference sequence). CDR3 nucleotide sequence: TGTGCCAGCAGCCAAAGGGGGCGCGACACTGAAGCTTTCTTT. This translates into CASSQRGRDTEAFF.

This chain uses TRBV7-6 with TRBJ1-6; possible D gene TRBD1, 6 bases. V lost 1 base, J lost 9 bases, and 10 bases lay in between. CDR3 length: 14 residues. CDR1 SGHVS and CDR2 FNYEAQ come from the germline V gene. The CDR3 region has the DNA TGTGCCAGCAGCTTAGGACAGGAGAGTTCACCCCTCCACTTT. Translated: CASSLGQESSPLHF.

V usage is TRBV16 and J usage is TRBJ1-4; possibly TRBD1 for D (6 bases). V gave up 2 bases and J gave up 7 bases, with 14 bases separating them. CDR1 and CDR2 from the germline V gene are KGHSY and FQNENV. This CDR3 is built from 15 residues. In DNA, the CDR3 is TGTGCCAGCAGCCAAAACAGGGTGGAAGGTGAAAAACTGTTTTTT. Amino acid sequence: CASSQNRVEGEKLFF.

Concerning this clone: Other DNA sequences of this sample code for an identical CDR3. The gene calls are TRBV12-3 or TRBV12-4 and TRBJ1-2; D gene uncertain. The CDR3 has 13 residues. V shed 2 bases and J shed 2 bases, with 6 bases lying between them. CDR3 DNA sequence: TGTGCCAGCAGTTTAACCGCGAACTATGGCTACACCTTC. It yields the protein CASSLTANYGYTF.

This chain uses TRBV2 with TRBJ2-5; 10 bases map to TRBD2. J lost 1 base, V lost 3 bases, and 8 bases had no gene match. Germline assignment: CDR1 SNHLY and CDR2 FYNNEI. The CDR3 contains 17 residues. CDR3 sequence (DNA): TGTGCCAGCAGTGAGGGACTAGCGTTCCAAGGCCAAGAGACCCAGTACTTC. It translates to CASSEGLAFQGQETQYF. The variable domain in full, completed from reference TRBV2 and TRBJ2-5, reads EPEVTQTPSHQVTQMGQEVILRCVPISNHLYFYWYRQILGQKVEFLVSFYNNEISEKSEIFDDQFSVERPDGSNFTLKIRSTKLEDSAMYFCASSEGLAFQGQETQYFGPGTRLLVL.

V is TRBV20-1 and J is TRBJ2-7; 7 bases align to TRBD2. Per the germline V gene, CDR1 is DFQATT and CDR2 is SNEGSKA (reference sequence). The CDR3 has 14 amino acids. V shed 3 bases and J 3 bases; nucleotides not matched to a gene: 8. CDR3 sequence: CSASSSGTHYEQYF. CDR3 in DNA: TGCAGTGCTAGTAGCAGCGGGACTCACTACGAGCAGTACTTC.

The rearrangement links TRBV5-6 to TRBJ1-4; D possibly corresponds to TRBD1 (5 bases). CDR3 length equals 16 residues. The V end was cut by 4 bases, the J end by 3 bases, with 16 bases between. The germline CDR1 and CDR2 sequences are SGHDT and YYEEEE. The CDR3 DNA follows: TGTGCCAGCAGCCTACGCCAGGGATTATCTAATGAAAAACTGTTTTTT. This translates into CASSLRQGLSNEKLFF.

The J gene is TRBJ2-3, the V gene TRBV6-2 or TRBV6-3, with TRBD1 identical over 7 bases. V dropped 4 bases and J dropped 2; count of bases not matched to a gene: 6. The CDR3 spans 15 residues. From germline, CDR1 is MNHEY and CDR2 SVGEGT. CDR3 DNA: TGTGCCAGCAGTTCGGACAGGACCCTCACAGATACGCAGTATTTT. This codes for CASSSDRTLTDTQYF.

The CDR3 protein is CASSYGRASEAFF. Written as DNA, the CDR3 is TGTGCCAGCAGTTATGGCAGGGCCTCCGAAGCTTTCTTT. The chain joins TRBV6-5 to TRBJ1-1, with a possible D match to TRBD1 (5 bases). V lost 3 bases and J 8 bases, leaving 13 bases between the germline ends. Germline loops: CDR1 MNHEY, CDR2 SVGAGI. The CDR3 totals 13 residues.

The chain recombines TRBV4-3 with TRBJ2-1; 10 nucleotides match TRBD2. This CDR3 spans 16 amino acids. Trimming removed 4 bases from V and 8 bases from J; junction bases left unmatched: 11. The germline V gene has CDR1 LGHNA and CDR2 YSLEER. The CDR3, as DNA: TGCGCCAGCAGCCTGCGTCTCGGGACTAGCGTCCATGAGCAGTTCTTC. Its translation: CASSLRLGTSVHEQFF.

The gene calls are TRBV4-3 and TRBJ2-3; 8 bases fit TRBD1. J gave up 4 bases and V 0 bases, and 6 bases lay outside the gene matches. The CDR3 extends over 16 amino acids. Germline V gives CDR1 LGHNA, CDR2 YSLEER. CDR3 sequence reads: CASSQDRTGLSDTQYF. CDR3 bases: TGCGCCAGCAGCCAAGACAGGACAGGGCTATCAGATACGCAGTATTTT.

This chain links TRBV3-1 (or the pseudogene TRBV3-2) with TRBJ2-2, with 8 bases that match TRBD1. The germline gives CDR1 LGHDT, CDR2 YNNKEL (reference sequence). The CDR3 loop spans 15 amino acids. Trimming at V came to 4 bases and at J to 3 bases, leaving 4 bases not matched to a gene. The CDR3 DNA follows: TGTGCCAGCAGCCGAGAGGACAGGGACACCGGGGAGCTGTTTTTT. This translates into CASSREDRDTGELFF.

The chain has TRBV7-2 and TRBJ1-4, with D perhaps matching TRBD1 (6 bases). CDR1 SGHTA and CDR2 FQGNSA come from the germline V gene. The V end lost 6 bases, the J end lost 2 bases, and 10 bases lay between the germline ends. The CDR3 sequence is 14 residues long. In DNA form, the CDR3 reads TGTGCCAGCAGATCAGGGGTGACTAATGAAAAACTGTTTTTT. This encodes CASRSGVTNEKLFF.

The gene calls are TRBV30 and TRBJ1-6; TRBD1 aligns across 7 bases. V was clipped by 4 bases and J by 7 bases; unmatched bases: 10. The germline gives CDR1 GTSNPN, CDR2 SVGIG (reference sequence). The CDR3 extends over 15 amino acids. The CDR3 here is CAWNTDLTGNSPLHF. CDR3 nucleotides: TGTGCCTGGAATACAGACTTGACAGGGAATTCACCCCTCCACTTT.

J is TRBJ2-1 and V is TRBV10-3; a weak D match, TRBD1 (6 bases). The CDR3 runs to 14 residues. Trimming removed 0 bases from V and 7 bases from J, with 10 bases in between. Germline V gene data show CDR1 as ENHRY and CDR2 as SYGVKD. The CDR3 reads CAISESTGGNEQFF. CDR3 in DNA: TGTGCCATCAGTGAGTCGACAGGTGGGAATGAGCAGTTCTTC.

This CDR3 reads CASSRDRNSPLHF. CDR3 DNA: TGTGCCAGCAGCCGGGACAGAAATTCACCCCTCCACTTT. The chain combines TRBV12-3 or TRBV12-4 with TRBJ1-6; 7 bases match TRBD1. V shed 6 bases, J shed 7 bases, and the junction held 3 bases outside the gene matches. The CDR3 runs 13 residues.

The J gene is TRBJ1-1, the V gene TRBV5-1; 8 bases agree with TRBD1. CDR1 SGHRS and CDR2 YFSETQ come from the germline V gene. The junction had 3 bases not matched to a gene; V was cut back by 4 bases and J by 4 bases. The CDR3 spans 13 residues. The CDR3 nucleotides read TGCGCCAGCAGCAGGGACAGGATCACTGAAGCTTTCTTT. It yields the protein CASSRDRITEAFF.

This clone came up once. The rearrangement joins TRBV12-3 or TRBV12-4 to TRBJ1-2, with TRBD1 matching 11 bases. The trim removed 10 bases at V and 4 bases at J, leaving 5 bases unmatched. The CDR3 contains 13 residues. The CDR3 spells CATRTGGIYGYTF. The DNA of the CDR3 is TGTGCCACCCGGACAGGGGGCATCTATGGCTACACCTTC.

The rearrangement joins TRBV6-2 or TRBV6-3 to TRBJ2-7; 10 bases match TRBD1. This CDR3 is 16 amino acids long. The V gene end was trimmed by 2 bases and the J gene end by 7 bases; junction bases not matched to a gene: 11. CDR1 is MNHEY, CDR2 SVGEGT, per germline. The CDR3 region is CASSYSGTGAVIEQYF. In nucleotides, the CDR3 is TGTGCCAGCAGTTACAGCGGGACAGGGGCGGTTATAGAGCAGTACTTC.

The chain uses TRBV12-3 or TRBV12-4 and TRBJ1-2; TRBD1 aligns across 7 bases. The CDR3 totals 13 residues. Trimming at V came to 5 bases and at J to 6 bases, leaving 6 bases not matched to a gene. The CDR3 DNA reads as TGTGCCAGCAGTACTTGGACAGGCAATGGCTACACCTTC. It specifies CASSTWTGNGYTF.

This chain uses TRBV7-3 with TRBJ2-5, with 9 bases identical to TRBD1. The CDR3 spans 15 residues. Unmatched junction bases numbered 9, after V lost 5 bases and J lost 5 bases. Germline V gives CDR1 SGHTA, CDR2 FQGTGA. The CDR3 protein is CASSPQGARGETQYF. The CDR3, as DNA: TGTGCCAGCAGCCCACAGGGGGCGCGGGGGGAGACCCAGTACTTC.

The chain combines TRBV30 with TRBJ1-5, with 11 positions matching TRBD1. Per germline, CDR1 GTSNPN and CDR2 SVGIG (reference sequence). Losses at the gene ends were 3 bases for V and 7 bases for J; bases not matched to a gene: 5. The CDR3 runs to 14 residues. CDR3 sequence reads: CAWSAGQGEQPQHF. CDR3 sequence (DNA): TGTGCCTGGAGCGCGGGACAGGGGGAACAGCCCCAGCATTTT.

The CDR3 region is CATTPRVTLGFEQFF. CDR3 DNA sequence: TGTGCCACAACACCCCGGGTCACCCTGGGTTTTGAGCAGTTCTTC. The V call is TRBV5-8, the J call TRBJ2-1; D gene unclear. The CDR3 covers 15 residues. Trimming removed 9 bases at V and 9 bases at J, with 25 bases between. Germline V gene lookup returns CDR1 SGHTS and CDR2 YDEGEE.